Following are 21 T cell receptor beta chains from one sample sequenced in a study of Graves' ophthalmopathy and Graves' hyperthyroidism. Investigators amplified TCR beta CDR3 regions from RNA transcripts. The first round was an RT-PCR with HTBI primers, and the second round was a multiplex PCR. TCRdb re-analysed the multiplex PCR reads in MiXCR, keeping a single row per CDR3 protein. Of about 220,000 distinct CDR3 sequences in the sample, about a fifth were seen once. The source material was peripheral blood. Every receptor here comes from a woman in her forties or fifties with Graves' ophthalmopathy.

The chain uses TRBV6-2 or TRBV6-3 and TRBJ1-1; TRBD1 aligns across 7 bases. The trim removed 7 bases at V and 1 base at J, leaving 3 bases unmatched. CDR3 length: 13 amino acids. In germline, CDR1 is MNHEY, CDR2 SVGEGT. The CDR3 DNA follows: TGTGCCAGCACCGGACAGGCGAACACTGAAGCTTTCTTT. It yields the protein CASTGQANTEAFF.

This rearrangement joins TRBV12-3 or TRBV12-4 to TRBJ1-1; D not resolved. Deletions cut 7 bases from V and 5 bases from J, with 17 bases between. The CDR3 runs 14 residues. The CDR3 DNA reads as TGTGCCAGCACCATCCCCGGTTCGGGAACTGAAGCTTTCTTT. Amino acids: CASTIPGSGTEAFF.

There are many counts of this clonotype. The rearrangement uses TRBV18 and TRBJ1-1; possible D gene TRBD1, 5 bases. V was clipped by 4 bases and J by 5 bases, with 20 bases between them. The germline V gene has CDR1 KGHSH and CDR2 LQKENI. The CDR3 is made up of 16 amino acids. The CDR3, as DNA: TGTGCCAGCTCACACTGGTTTAGGGGAGGGGATACTGAAGCTTTCTTT. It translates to CASSHWFRGGDTEAFF.

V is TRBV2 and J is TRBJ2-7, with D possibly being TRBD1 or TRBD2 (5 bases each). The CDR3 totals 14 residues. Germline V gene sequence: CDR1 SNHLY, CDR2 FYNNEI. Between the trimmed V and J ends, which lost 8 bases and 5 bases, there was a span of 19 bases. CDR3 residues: CASHSRPQGDEQYF. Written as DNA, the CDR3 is TGTGCCAGCCATAGCCGTCCTCAGGGAGACGAGCAGTACTTC.

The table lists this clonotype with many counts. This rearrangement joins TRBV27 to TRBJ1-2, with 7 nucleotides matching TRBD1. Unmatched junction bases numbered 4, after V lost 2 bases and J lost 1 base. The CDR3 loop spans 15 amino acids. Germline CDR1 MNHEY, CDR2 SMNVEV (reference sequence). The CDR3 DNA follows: TGTGCCAGCAGTTTAACGCCAGGGGGTAACTATGGCTACACCTTC. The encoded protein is CASSLTPGGNYGYTF.

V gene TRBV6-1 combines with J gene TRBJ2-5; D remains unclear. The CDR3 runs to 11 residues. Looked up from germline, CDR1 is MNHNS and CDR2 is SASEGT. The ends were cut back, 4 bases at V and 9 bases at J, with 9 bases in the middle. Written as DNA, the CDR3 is TGTGCCAGCAGTGCTCCAAAAGCCCAGTACTTC. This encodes CASSAPKAQYF.

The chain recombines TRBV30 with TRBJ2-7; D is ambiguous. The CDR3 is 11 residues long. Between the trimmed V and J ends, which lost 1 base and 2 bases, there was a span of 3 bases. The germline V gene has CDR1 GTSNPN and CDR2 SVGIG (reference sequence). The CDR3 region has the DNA TGTGCCTGGAGTGACCCCTACGAGCAGTACTTC. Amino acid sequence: CAWSDPYEQYF.

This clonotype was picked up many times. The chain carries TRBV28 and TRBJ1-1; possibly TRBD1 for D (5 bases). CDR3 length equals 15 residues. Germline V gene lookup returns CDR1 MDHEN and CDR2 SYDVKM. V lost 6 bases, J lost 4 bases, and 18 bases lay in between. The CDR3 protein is CASSSTPGTGTEAFF. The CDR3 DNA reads TGTGCCAGCAGCTCAACCCCCGGGACGGGCACTGAAGCTTTCTTT.

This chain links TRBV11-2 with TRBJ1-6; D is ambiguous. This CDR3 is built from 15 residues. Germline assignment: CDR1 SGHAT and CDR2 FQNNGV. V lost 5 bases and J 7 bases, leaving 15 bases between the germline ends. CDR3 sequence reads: CASSLIRAPNSPLHF. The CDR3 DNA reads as TGTGCCAGCAGCCTCATACGGGCTCCAAATTCACCCCTCCACTTT.

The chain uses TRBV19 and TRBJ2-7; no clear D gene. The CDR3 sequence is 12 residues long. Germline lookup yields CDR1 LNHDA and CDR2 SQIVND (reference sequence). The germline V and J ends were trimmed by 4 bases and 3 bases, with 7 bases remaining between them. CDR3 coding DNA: TGTGCCAGTAGTAAGGCAGGCTACGAGCAGTACTTC. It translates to CASSKAGYEQYF. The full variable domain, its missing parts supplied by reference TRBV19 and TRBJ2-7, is DGGITQSPKYLFRKEGQNVTLSCEQNLNHDAMYWYRQDPGQGLRLIYYSQIVNDFQKGDIAEGYSVSREKKESFPLTVTSAQKNPTAFYLCASSKAGYEQYFGPGTRLTVT.

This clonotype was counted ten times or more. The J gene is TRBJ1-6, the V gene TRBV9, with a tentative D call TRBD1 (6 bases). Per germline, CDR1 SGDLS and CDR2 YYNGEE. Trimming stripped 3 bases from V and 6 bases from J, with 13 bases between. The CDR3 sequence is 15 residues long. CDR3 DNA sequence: TGTGCCAGCAGCGATTCGGGACATCCTAATTCACCCCTCCACTTT. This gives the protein CASSDSGHPNSPLHF.

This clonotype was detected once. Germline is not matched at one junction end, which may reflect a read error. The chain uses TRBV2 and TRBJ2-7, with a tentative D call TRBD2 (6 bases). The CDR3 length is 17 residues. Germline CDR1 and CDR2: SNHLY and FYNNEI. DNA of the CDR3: TGTGCCAGCAGCGGGGACGGGGGTACCTCCTACGACTACGAGCAATACTTC. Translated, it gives CASSGDGGTSYDYEQYF.

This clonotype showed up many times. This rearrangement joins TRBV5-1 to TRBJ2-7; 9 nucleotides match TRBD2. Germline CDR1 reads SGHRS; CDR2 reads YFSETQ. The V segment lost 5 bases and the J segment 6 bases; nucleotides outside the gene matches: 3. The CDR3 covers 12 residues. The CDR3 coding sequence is TGCGCCAGCAGTTCACTAGCGGGCGAGCAGTACTTC. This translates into CASSSLAGEQYF.

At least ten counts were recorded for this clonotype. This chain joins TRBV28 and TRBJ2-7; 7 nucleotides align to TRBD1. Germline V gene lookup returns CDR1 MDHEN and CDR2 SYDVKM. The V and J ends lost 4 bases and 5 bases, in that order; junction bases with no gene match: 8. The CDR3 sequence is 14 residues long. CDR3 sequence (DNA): TGTGCCAGCAGTTCGCCTCTGACAGGGCACGAGCAGTACTTC. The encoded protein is CASSSPLTGHEQYF.

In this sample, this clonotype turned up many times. The CDR3 loop reads CASSLVYAPFGGYTF. The CDR3 DNA follows: TGTGCCAGCAGTTTAGTCTATGCGCCTTTCGGTGGCTACACCTTC. The rearrangement links TRBV27 to TRBJ1-2; D not resolved. The CDR3 is made up of 15 amino acids. Trimming took 2 bases from V and 7 from J, leaving 17 bases between them. Germline assignment: CDR1 MNHEY and CDR2 SMNVEV (reference sequence).

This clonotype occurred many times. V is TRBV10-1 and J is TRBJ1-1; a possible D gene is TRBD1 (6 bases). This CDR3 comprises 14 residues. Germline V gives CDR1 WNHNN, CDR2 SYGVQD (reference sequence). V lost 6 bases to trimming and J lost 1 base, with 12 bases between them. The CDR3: CASRADRENTEAFF. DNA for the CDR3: TGCGCCAGCAGGGCGGACAGAGAGAACACTGAAGCTTTCTTT.

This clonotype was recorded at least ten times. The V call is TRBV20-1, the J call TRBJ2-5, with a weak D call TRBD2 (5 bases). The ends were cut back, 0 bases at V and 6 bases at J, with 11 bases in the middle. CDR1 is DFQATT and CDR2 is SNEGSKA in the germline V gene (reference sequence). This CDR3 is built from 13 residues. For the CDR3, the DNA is TGCAGTGCTAGAGACCCCGGCGGGCAGACCCAGTACTTC. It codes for CSARDPGGQTQYF.

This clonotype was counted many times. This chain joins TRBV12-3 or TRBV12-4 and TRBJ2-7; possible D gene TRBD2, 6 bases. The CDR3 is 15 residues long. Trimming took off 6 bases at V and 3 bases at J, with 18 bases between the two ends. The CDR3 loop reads CASRGGAGWDYEQYF. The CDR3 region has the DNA TGTGCCAGCAGGGGCGGGGCAGGTTGGGACTACGAGCAGTACTTC.

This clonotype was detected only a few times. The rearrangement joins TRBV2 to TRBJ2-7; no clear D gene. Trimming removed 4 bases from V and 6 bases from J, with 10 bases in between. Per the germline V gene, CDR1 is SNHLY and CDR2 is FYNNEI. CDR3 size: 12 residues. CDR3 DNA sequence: TGTGCCAGCAGTGCCCAGAGAGCCGAGCAGTACTTC. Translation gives CASSAQRAEQYF.

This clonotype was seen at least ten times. The CDR3 protein is CASSIMGTASYGYTF. The CDR3 nucleotides read TGTGCCAGTAGTATCATGGGGACAGCCTCCTATGGCTACACCTTC. V and J are TRBV19 and TRBJ1-2; the match to TRBD1 covers 7 bases. J gave up 4 bases and V 3 bases, and 8 bases lay outside the gene matches. There are 15 residues in the CDR3. The germline V gene encodes CDR1 LNHDA and CDR2 SQIVND (reference sequence). Full variable domain (outside the CDR3, taken from reference TRBV19 and TRBJ1-2): DGGITQSPKYLFRKEGQNVTLSCEQNLNHDAMYWYRQDPGQGLRLIYYSQIVNDFQKGDIAEGYSVSREKKESFPLTVTSAQKNPTAFYLCASSIMGTASYGYTFGSGTRLTVV.

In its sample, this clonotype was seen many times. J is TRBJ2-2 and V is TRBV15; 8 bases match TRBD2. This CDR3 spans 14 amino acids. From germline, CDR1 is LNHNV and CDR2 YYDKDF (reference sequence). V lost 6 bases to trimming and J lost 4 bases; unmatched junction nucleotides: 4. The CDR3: CATSPGGATGELFF. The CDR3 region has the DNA TGTGCCACCAGTCCGGGAGGGGCCACCGGGGAGCTGTTTTTT.